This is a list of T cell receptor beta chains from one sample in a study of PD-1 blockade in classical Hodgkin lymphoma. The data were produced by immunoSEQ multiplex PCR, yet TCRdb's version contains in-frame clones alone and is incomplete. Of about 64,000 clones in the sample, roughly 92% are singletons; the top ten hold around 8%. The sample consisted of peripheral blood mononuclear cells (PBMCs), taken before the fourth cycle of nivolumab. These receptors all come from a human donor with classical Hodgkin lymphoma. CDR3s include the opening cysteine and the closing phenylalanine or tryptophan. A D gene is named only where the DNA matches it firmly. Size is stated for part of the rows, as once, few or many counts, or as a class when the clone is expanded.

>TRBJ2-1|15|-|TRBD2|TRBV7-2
CASSPEAGSYNEQFF
TGTGCCAGCAGCCCCGAAGCGGGGTCCTACAATGAGCAGTTCTTC
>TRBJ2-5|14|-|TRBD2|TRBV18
CASSQLAGQETQYF
TGTGCCAGCTCGCAACTAGCGGGACAAGAGACCCAGTACTTC
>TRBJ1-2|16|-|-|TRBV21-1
CASSKGQVSPNYGYTF
TGTGCCAGCAGCAAAGGGCAGGTTAGTCCCAACTATGGCTACACCTTC
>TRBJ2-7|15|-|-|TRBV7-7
CASSASWDRRYEQYF
TGTGCTAGCAGCGCAAGCTGGGACCGTAGGTACGAGCAGTACTTC
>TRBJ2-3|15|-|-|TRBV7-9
CASSPGPYSTDTQYF
TGTGCCAGCAGCCCAGGACCCTACAGCACAGATACGCAGTATTTT
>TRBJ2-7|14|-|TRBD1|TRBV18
CASSPGTGSYEQYF
TGTGCCAGCTCACCAGGGACAGGGTCCTACGAGCAGTACTTC
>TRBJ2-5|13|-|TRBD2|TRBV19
CASSIGGVETQYF
TGTGCCAGTAGTATCGGGGGGGTGGAGACCCAGTACTTC
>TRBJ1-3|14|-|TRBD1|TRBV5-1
CASSPYRGGNTIYF
TGCGCCAGCAGCCCCTACAGGGGAGGAAACACCATATATTTT
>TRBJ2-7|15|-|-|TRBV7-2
CASSLVAGDAYEQYF
TGTGCCAGCAGCTTAGTTGCAGGGGATGCCTACGAGCAGTACTTC
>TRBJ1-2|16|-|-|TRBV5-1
CASSFGFGQQDYGYTF
TGCGCCAGCAGCTTCGGGTTCGGACAGCAAGACTATGGCTACACCTTC
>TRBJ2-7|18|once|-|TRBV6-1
CASSDRPGLDSKGLEQYF
TGTGCCAGCAGTGACCGACCGGGCTTGGACAGCAAGGGGCTCGAGCAGTACTTC
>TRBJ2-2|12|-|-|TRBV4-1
CASSQIDGELFF
TGCGCCAGCAGCCAAATAGACGGGGAGCTGTTTTTT
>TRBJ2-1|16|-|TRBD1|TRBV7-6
CASSLDGTGPYNEQFF
TGTGCCAGCAGTTTAGACGGGACAGGTCCCTACAATGAGCAGTTCTTC
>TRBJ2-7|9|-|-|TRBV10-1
CASSYEQYF
TGCGCCAGCAGCTACGAGCAGTACTTC
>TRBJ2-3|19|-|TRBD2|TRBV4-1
CASSQDDKNLAGTTDTQYF
TGCGCCAGCAGCCAAGACGATAAAAACCTAGCGGGAACCACAGATACGCAGTATTTT
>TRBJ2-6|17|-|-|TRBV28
CASSPHTGTSGANVLTF
TGTGCCAGCAGTCCCCATACAGGGACCTCTGGGGCCAACGTCCTGACTTTC
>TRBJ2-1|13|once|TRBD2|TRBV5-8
CASSSGRHNEQFF
TGTGCCAGCAGTAGCGGGAGGCACAATGAGCAGTTCTTC
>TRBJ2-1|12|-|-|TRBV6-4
CASSDSEGEQFF
TGTGCCAGCAGTGACTCTGAGGGTGAGCAGTTCTTC
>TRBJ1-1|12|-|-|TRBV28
CASRKTGPEAFF
TGTGCCAGCAGAAAAACAGGGCCTGAAGCTTTCTTT
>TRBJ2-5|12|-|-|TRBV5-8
CASSADRGTQYF
TGTGCCAGCAGCGCGGATAGGGGGACCCAGTACTTC
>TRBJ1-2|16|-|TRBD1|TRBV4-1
CASSQDAVPTGDGYTF
TGCGCCAGCAGCCAAGATGCAGTACCGACAGGGGATGGCTACACCTTC
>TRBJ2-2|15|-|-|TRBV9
CASSVEQLGTGELFF
TGTGCCAGCAGCGTAGAACAGCTAGGCACCGGGGAGCTGTTTTTT
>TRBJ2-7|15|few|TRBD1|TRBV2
CASRKPGQGSYEQYF
TGTGCCAGCAGGAAACCGGGACAGGGCTCCTACGAGCAGTACTTC
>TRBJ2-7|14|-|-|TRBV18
CASSPTLETPGPSF
TGTGCCAGCTCACCTACTTTAGAGACACCGGGACCCAGCTTC
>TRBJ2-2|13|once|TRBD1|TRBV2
CAIDRGRTGELFF
TGTGCCATAGACAGGGGAAGGACCGGGGAGCTGTTTTTT
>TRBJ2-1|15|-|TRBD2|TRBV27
CASSFTSGAYNEQFF
TGTGCCAGCAGCTTCACTAGCGGGGCGTACAATGAGCAGTTCTTC
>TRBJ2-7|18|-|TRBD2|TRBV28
CASSPPGLAGVGFYEQYF
TGTGCCAGCAGTCCACCGGGACTAGCGGGAGTCGGGTTCTACGAGCAGTACTTC
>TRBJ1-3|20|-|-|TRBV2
CASSEAVGTGGIRAGNTIYF
TGTGCCAGCAGTGAAGCAGTGGGAACAGGAGGGATTAGGGCTGGAAACACCATATATTTT
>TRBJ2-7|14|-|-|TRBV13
CASSLEGSYYEQYF
TGTGCCAGCAGCTTAGAAGGCTCCTACTACGAGCAGTACTTC
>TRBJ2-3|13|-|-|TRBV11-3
CASSLFPLDTQYF
TGTGCCAGCAGCTTATTCCCTCTAGATACGCAGTATTTT
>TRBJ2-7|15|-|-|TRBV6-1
CASSAGFGGFVEQYF
TGTGCCAGCAGTGCAGGATTTGGGGGATTTGTCGAGCAGTACTTC
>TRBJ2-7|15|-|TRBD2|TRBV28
CASSKTSGSLPEQYF
TGTGCCAGCAGCAAGACTAGCGGGAGTCTGCCCGAGCAGTACTTC
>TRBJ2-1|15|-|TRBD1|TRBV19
CASSIGQGEVNEQFF
TGTGCCAGTAGTATCGGACAGGGGGAGGTCAATGAGCAGTTCTTC
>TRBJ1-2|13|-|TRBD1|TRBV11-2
CASRLTGGYGYTF
TGTGCCAGCAGGCTCACAGGGGGCTATGGCTACACCTTC
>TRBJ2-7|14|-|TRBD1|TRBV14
CASSPRQGPHEQYF
TGTGCCAGCAGCCCGCGACAGGGACCCCACGAGCAGTACTTC
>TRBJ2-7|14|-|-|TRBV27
CASSRGTLGNEQYF
TGTGCCAGCAGTCGCGGGACCCTAGGAAACGAGCAGTACTTC
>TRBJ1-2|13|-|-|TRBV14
CASSQAMAVGYTF
TGTGCCAGCAGCCAAGCTATGGCAGTGGGCTACACCTTC
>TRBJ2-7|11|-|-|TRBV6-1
CASSDWDEQYF
TGTGCCAGCAGTGACTGGGACGAGCAGTACTTC
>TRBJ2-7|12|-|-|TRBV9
CASSVDGDEQYF
TGTGCCAGCAGCGTAGATGGAGACGAGCAGTACTTC
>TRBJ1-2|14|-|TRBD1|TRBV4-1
CASSQVEGATGYTF
TGCGCCAGCAGCCAAGTGGAGGGGGCGACGGGCTACACCTTC
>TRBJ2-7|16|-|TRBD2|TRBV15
CATSSGSSGETYEQYF
TGTGCCACCAGCAGCGGCTCTAGCGGGGAAACCTACGAGCAGTACTTC